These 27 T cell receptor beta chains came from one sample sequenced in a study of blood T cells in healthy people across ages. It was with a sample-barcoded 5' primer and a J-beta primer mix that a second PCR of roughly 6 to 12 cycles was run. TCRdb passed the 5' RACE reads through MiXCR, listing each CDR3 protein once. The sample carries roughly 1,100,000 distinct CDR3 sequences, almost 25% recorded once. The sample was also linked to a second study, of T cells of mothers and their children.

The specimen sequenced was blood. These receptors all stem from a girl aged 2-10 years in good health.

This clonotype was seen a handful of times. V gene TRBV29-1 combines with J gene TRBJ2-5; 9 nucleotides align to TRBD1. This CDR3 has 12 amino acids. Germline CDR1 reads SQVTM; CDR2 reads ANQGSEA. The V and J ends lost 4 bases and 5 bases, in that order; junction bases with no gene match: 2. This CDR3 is CSVVGTGETQYF. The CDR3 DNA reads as TGCAGCGTTGTAGGGACAGGGGAGACCCAGTACTTC.

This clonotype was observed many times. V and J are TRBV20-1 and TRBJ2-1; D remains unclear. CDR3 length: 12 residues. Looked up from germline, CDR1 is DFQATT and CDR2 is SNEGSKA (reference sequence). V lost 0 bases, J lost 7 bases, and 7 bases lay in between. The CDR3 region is CSARDRGNEQFF. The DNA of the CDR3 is TGCAGTGCTAGAGATCGAGGTAATGAGCAGTTCTTC.

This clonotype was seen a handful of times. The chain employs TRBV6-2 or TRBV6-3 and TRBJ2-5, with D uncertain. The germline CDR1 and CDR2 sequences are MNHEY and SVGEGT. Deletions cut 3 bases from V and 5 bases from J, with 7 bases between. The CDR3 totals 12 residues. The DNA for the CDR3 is TGTGCCAGCAGTTATCCGTGGGAGACCCAGTACTTC. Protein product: CASSYPWETQYF.

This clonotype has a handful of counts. This chain's CDR3 is CSARDLLGNEQYF. The CDR3 coding sequence is TGCAGTGCTAGAGATCTCCTTGGGAACGAGCAGTACTTC. This chain uses TRBV20-1 with TRBJ2-7, with unresolved D. Germline V lookup: CDR1 DFQATT, CDR2 SNEGSKA (reference sequence). The V and J ends lost 0 bases and 5 bases respectively, with 11 bases between them. This CDR3 spans 13 amino acids.

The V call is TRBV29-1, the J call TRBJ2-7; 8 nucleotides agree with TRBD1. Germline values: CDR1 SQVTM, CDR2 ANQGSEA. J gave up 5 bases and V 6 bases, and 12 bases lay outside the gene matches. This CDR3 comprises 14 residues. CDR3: CSVFQGAIGHEQYF. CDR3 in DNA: TGCAGCGTGTTTCAGGGGGCCATCGGCCACGAGCAGTACTTC.

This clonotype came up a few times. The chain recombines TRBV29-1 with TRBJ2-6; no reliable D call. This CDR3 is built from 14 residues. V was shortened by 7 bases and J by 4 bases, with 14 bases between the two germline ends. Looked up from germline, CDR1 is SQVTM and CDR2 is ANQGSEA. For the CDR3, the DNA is TGCAGCGACAAGGCGGTTTCCGGGGCCAACGTCCTGACTTTC. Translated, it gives CSDKAVSGANVLTF.

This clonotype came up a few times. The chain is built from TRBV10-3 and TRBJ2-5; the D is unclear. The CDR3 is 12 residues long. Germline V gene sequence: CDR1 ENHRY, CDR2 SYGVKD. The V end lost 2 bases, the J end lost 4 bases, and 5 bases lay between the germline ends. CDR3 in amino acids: CAISEEGETQYF. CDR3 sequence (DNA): TGTGCCATCAGTGAGGAAGGAGAGACCCAGTACTTC.

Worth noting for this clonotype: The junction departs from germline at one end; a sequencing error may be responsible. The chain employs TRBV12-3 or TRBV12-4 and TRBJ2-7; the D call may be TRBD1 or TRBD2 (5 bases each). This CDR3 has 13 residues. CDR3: CASSRDGSYGQYF. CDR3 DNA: TGTGCCAGCAGCCGGGACGGATCCTACGGGCAGTACTTC.

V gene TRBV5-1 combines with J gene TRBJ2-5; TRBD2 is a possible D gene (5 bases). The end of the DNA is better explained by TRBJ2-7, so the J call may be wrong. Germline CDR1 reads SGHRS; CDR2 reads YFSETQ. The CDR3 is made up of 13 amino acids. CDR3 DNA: TGCGCCAGCAGCTTCGGGATAGAGAACGAGCAGTACTTC. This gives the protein CASSFGIENEQYF.

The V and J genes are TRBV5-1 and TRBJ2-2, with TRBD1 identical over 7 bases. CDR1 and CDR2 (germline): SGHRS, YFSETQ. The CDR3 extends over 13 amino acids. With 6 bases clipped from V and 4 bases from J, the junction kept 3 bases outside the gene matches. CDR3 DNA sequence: TGCGCCAGCAAGACAGGGACCACCGGGGAGCTGTTTTTT. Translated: CASKTGTTGELFF.

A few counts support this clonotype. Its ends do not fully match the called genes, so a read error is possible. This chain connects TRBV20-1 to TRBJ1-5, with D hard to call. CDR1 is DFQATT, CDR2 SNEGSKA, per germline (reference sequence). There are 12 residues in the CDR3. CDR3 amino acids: CSASSGNRPQHF. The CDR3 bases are TGCAGTGCTAGTTCGGGGAATCGGCCCCAGCATTTT.

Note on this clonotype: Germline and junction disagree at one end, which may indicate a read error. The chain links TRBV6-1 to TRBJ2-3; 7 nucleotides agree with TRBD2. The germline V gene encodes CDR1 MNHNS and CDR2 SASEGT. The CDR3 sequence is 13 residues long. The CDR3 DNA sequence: TGTGCCAGCCATGGACTAGTTAGAGATACGAAGTATTTT. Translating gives CASHGLVRDTKYF.

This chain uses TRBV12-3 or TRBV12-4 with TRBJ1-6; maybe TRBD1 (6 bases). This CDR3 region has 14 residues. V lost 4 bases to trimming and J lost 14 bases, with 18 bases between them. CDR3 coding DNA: TGTGCCAGCAGTTCTGGATGGACAGACAAGGCCCTCCACTTT. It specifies CASSSGWTDKALHF.

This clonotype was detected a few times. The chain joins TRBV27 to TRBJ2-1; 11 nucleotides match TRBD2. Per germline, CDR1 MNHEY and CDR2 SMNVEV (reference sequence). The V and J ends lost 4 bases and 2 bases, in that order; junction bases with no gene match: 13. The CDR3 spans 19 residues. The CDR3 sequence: CASSWGLATSGTPYNEQFF. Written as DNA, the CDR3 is TGTGCCAGCAGTTGGGGCCTTGCGACTAGCGGGACCCCCTACAATGAGCAGTTCTTC.

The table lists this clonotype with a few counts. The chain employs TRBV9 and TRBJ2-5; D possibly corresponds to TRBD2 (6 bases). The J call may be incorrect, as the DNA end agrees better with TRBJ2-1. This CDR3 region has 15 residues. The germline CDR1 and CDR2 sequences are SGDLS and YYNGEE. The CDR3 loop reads CASSVDGGASDEQFF. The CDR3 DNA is TGTGCCAGCAGCGTAGACGGGGGTGCCAGCGATGAGCAGTTCTTC.

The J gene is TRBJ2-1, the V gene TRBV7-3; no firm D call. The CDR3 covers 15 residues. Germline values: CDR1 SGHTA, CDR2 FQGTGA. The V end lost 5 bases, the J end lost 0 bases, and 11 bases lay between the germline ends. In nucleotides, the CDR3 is TGTGCCAGCAGCCGAAGCCTGAGCTCCTACAATGAGCAGTTCTTC. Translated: CASSRSLSSYNEQFF.

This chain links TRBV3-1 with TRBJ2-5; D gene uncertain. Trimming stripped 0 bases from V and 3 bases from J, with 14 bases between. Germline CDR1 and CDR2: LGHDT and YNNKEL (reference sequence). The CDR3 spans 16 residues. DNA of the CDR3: TGTGCCAGCAGCCAAGATATTCCGGCTTTGGAAGAGACCCAGTACTTC. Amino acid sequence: CASSQDIPALEETQYF.

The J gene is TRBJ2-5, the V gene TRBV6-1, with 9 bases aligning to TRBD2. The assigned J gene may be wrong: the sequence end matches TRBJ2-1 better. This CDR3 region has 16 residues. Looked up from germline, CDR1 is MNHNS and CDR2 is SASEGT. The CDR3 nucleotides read TGTGCCAGCAGGCGAGCGGGGGGCCTAGACTACAATGAGCAGTTCTTC. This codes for CASRRAGGLDYNEQFF.

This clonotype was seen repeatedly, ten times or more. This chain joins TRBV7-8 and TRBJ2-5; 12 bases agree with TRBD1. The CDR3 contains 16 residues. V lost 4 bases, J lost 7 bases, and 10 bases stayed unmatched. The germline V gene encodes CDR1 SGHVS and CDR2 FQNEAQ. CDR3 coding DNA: TGTGCCAGCAGCTCCTCCGGGACAGGGGGCTTGGGGACCCAGTACTTC. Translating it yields CASSSSGTGGLGTQYF.

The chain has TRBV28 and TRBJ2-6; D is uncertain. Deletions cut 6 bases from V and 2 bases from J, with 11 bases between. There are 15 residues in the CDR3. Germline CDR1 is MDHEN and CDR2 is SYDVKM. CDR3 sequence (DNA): TGTGCCAGCAGCAAATCAGGAACTGGGGCCAACGTCCTGACTTTC. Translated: CASSKSGTGANVLTF.

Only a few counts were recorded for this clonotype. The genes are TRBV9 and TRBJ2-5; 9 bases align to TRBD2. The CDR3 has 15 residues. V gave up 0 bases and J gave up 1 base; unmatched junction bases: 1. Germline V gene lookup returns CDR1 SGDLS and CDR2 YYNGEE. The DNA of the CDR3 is TGTGCCAGCAGCGTAGGCGGGGGGGCCCAAGAGACCCAGTACTTC. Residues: CASSVGGGAQETQYF.

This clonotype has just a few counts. The CDR3 protein is CASSASGGFWETQYF. CDR3 bases: TGTGCCAGCAGCGCTAGCGGGGGGTTTTGGGAGACCCAGTACTTC. The chain is built from TRBV7-3 and TRBJ2-5; 11 bases line up with TRBD2. CDR1 and CDR2 from the germline V gene are SGHTA and FQGTGA. The V segment lost 5 bases and the J segment 5 bases; nucleotides outside the gene matches: 7. The CDR3 consists of 15 residues. Full variable domain (missing parts from reference TRBV7-3 and TRBJ2-5): GAGVSQTPSNKVTEKGKYVELRCDPISGHTALYWYRQSLGQGPEFLIYFQGTGAADDSGLPNDRFFAVRPEGSVSTLKIQRTERGDSAVYLCASSASGGFWETQYFGPGTRLLVL.

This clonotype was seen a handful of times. CDR3 DNA sequence: TGCAGTGCTAGAGAAAGGGTCTCCTTTGGGCAGTACTTC. It translates to CSARERVSFGQYF. J is TRBJ2-7 and V is TRBV20-1, with no clear D. CDR3 length: 13 residues. The V end was cut by 0 bases, the J end by 9 bases, with 15 bases between. The V gene's germline CDR1 is DFQATT and CDR2 SNEGSKA (reference sequence).

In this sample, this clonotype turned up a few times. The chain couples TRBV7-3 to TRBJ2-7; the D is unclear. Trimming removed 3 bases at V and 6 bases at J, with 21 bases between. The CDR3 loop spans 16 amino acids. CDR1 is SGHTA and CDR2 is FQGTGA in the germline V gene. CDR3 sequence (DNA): TGTGCCAGCAGCTTCAGTCGGCAAGATTTGCGGACCGAGCAGTACTTC. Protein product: CASSFSRQDLRTEQYF.

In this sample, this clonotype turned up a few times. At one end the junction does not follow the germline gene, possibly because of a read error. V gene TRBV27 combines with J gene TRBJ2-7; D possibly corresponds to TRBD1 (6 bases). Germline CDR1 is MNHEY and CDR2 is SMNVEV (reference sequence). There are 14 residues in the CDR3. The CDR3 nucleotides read TGTGCCAGCAGCTCTTCGGACAGACCCTACGAGCAGTACTTT. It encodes CASSSSDRPYEQYF.

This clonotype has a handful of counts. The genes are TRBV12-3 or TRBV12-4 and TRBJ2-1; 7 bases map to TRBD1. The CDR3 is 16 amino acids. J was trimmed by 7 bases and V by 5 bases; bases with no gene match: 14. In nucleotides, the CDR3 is TGTGCCAGCAGTGCACGCCGGGACAGTAGTAGGAATGAGCAGTTCTTC. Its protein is CASSARRDSSRNEQFF.

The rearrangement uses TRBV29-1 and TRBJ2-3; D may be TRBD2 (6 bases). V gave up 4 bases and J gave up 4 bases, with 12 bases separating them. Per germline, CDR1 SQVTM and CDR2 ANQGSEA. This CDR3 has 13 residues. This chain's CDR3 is CSVVREDSDTQYF. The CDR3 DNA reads TGCAGCGTTGTCAGGGAGGACTCAGATACGCAGTATTTT.